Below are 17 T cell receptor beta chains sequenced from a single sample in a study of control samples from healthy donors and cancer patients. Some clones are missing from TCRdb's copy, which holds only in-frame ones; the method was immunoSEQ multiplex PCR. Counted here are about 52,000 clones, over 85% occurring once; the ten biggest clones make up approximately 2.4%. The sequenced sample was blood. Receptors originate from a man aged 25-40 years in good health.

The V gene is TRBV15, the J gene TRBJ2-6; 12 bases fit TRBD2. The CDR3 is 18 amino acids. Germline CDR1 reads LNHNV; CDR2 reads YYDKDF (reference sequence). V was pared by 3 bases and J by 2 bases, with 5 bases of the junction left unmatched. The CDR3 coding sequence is TGTGCCACCAGCAGTCCCTGGACTAGCGGGACTGGGGCCAACGTCCTGACTTTC. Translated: CATSSPWTSGTGANVLTF.

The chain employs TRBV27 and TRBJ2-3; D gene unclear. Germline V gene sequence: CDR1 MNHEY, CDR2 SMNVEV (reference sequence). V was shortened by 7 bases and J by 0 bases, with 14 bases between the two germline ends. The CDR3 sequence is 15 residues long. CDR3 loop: CASTSRPTSTDTQYF. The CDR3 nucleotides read TGTGCCAGCACCTCAAGACCGACTAGCACAGATACGCAGTATTTT.

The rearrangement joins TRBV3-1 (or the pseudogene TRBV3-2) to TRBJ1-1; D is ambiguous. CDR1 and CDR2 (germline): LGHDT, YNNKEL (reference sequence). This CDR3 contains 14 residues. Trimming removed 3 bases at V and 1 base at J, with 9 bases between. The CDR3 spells CASSHFGSNTEAFF. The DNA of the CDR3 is TGTGCCAGCAGCCACTTTGGTTCGAACACTGAAGCTTTCTTT.

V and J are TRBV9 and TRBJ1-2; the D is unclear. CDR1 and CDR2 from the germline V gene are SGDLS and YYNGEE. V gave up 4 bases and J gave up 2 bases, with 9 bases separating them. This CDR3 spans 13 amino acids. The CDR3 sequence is CASSPRLNYGYTF. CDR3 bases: TGTGCCAGCAGCCCAAGGTTAAACTATGGCTACACCTTC. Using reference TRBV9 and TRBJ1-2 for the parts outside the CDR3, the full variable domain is DSGVTQTPKHLITATGQRVTLRCSPRSGDLSVYWYQQSLDQGLQFLIQYYNGEERAKGNILERFSAQQFPDLHSELNLSSLELGDSALYFCASSPRLNYGYTFGSGTRLTVV.

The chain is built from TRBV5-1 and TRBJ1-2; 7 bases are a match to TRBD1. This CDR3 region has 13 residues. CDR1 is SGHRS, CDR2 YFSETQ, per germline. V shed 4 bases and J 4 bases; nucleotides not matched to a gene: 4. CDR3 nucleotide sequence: TGCGCCAGCAGCCCGGGGACAGCCTATGGCTACACCTTC. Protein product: CASSPGTAYGYTF.

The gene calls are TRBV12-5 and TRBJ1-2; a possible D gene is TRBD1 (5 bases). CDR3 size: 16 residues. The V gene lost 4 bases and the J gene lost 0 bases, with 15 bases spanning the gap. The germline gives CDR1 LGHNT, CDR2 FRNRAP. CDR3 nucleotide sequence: TGTGCTAGTGGTTCGGGGGGTTTGGGGCCTAACTATGGCTACACCTTC. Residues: CASGSGGLGPNYGYTF. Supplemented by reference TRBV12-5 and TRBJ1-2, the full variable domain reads DARVTQTPRHKVTEMGQEVTMRCQPILGHNTVFWYRQTMMQGLELLAYFRNRAPLDDSGMPKDRFSAEMPDATLATLKIQPSEPRDSAVYFCASGSGGLGPNYGYTFGSGTRLTVV.

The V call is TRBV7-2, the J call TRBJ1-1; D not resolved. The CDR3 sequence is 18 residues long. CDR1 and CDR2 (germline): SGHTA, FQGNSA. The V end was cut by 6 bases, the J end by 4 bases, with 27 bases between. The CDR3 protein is CASSLIRGGGLLGTEAFF. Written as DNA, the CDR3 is TGTGCCAGCAGTCTTATCCGGGGAGGAGGGCTGTTGGGCACTGAAGCTTTCTTT.

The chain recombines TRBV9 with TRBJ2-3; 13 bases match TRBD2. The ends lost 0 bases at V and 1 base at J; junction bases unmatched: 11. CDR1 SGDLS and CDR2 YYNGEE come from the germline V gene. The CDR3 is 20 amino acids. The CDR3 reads CASSVGLLAGGEWGTDTQYF. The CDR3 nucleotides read TGTGCCAGCAGCGTAGGATTACTAGCGGGAGGGGAGTGGGGCACAGATACGCAGTATTTT.

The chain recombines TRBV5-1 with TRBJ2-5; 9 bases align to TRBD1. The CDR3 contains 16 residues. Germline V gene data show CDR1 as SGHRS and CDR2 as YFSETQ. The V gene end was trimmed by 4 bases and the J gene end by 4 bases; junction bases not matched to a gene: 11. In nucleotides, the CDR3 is TGCGCCAGCAGCATAGACCCCGGGACAGGGTCAGAGACCCAGTACTTC. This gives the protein CASSIDPGTGSETQYF.

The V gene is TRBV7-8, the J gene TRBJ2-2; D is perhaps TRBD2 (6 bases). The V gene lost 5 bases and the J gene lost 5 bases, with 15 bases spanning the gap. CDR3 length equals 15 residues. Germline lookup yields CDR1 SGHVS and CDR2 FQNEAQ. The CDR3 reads CASSPPLALTGELFF. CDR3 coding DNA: TGTGCCAGCAGCCCACCGCTAGCGCTGACCGGGGAGCTGTTTTTT.

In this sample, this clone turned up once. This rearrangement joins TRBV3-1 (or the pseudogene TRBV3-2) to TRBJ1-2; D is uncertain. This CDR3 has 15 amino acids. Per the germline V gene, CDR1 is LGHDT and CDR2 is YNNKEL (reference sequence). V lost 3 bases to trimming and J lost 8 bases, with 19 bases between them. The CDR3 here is CASSQSLPALGGYTF. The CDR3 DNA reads TGTGCCAGCAGCCAGTCCCTACCCGCCTTAGGCGGCTACACCTTC.

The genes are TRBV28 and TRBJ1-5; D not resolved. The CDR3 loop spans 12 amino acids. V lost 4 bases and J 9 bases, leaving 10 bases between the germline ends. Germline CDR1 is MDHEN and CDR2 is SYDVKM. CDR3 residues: CASSSGSWPQHF. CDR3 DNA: TGTGCCAGCAGTTCAGGATCTTGGCCCCAGCATTTT.

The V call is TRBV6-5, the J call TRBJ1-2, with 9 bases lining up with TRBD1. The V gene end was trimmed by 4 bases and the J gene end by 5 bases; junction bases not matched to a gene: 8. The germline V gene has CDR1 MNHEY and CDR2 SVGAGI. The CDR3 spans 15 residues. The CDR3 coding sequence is TGTGCCAGCAGTTTCCACCTTGGACAGGGGTATGGCTACACCTTC. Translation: CASSFHLGQGYGYTF.

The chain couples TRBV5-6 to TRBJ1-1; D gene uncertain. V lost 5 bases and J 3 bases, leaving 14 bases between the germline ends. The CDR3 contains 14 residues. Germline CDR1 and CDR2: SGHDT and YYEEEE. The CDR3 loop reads CASSGFKSDTEAFF. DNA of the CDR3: TGTGCCAGCAGTGGGTTTAAGAGTGACACTGAAGCTTTCTTT.

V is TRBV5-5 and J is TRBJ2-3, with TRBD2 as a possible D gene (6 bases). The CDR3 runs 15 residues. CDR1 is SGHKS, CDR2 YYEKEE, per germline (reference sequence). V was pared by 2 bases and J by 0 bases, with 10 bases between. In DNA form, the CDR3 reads TGTGCCAGCAGCTTTCCCGGGACTAGCACAGATACGCAGTATTTT. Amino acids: CASSFPGTSTDTQYF.

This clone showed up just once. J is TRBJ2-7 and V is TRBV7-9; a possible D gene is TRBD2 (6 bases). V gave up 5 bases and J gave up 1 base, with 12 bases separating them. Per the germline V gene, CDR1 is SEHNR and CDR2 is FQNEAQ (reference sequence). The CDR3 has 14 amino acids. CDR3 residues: CASSETGDSYEQYF. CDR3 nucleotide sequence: TGTGCCAGCAGCGAGACGGGGGATTCCTACGAGCAGTACTTC. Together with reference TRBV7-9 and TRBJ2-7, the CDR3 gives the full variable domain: DTGVSQNPRHKITKRGQNVTFRCDPISEHNRLYWYRQTLGQGPEFLTYFQNEAQLEKSRLLSDRFSAERPKGSFSTLEIQRTEQGDSAMYLCASSETGDSYEQYFGPGTRLTVT.

The DNA of the CDR3 is TGCGCCAGCAGCCAAGGAGGACAGACCGGGGAGCTGTTTTTT. This translates into CASSQGGQTGELFF. The genes are TRBV5-1 and TRBJ2-2; tentative D call: TRBD1 (6 bases). Trimming removed 4 bases from V and 5 bases from J, with 12 bases in between. Germline V gives CDR1 SGHRS, CDR2 YFSETQ. This CDR3 comprises 14 residues.